The entry below describes one TCR beta chain. What it recognizes is unknown. This entry is derived from a study of T cell repertoires in cytomegalovirus infection. Study-level information: It can be stated that public TCR beta signatures indicated CMV infection as well as a matching HLA type.

Study-wide findings and caveats: Of the TCR beta families, the public ones yielded a cumulative frequency that identified carriers of CMV plus the relevant HLA. CMV-specific TCR beta clonotypes restricted by HLA-C dominated the ex vivo response.

The CDR3 is made up of 18 amino acids. V was trimmed by 5 bases and J by 0 bases, leaving 17 bases between them. Looked up from germline, CDR1 is SGHVS and CDR2 is FQNEAQ. MiXCR was run by TCRdb on the reads, yielding one entry per CDR3 protein. This sample has 200,000 or so distinct CDR3 sequences, with roughly 27% found just once. The rearrangement uses TRBV7-8 and TRBJ2-6; a weak D match, TRBD1 (6 bases). This clonotype originated in a human donor in good health (CMV status not recorded). Some clones in this sample may be carry-over from other donors' samples. The sample taken for sequencing was PBMCs. The CDR3 loop is CASSPSMDSYSGANVLTF. CDR3 nucleotides: TGTGCCAGCAGCCCTTCAATGGACAGTTACTCTGGGGCCAACGTCCTGACTTTC.